The 21 T cell receptor beta chains below were found in one sample sequenced in a study of control samples from healthy donors and cancer patients. The protocol was immunoSEQ multiplex PCR, while the TCRdb copy is restricted to in-frame clones and leaves out a portion. The data hold some 99,000 clones, with less than 95% observed a single time. Sequenced sample: blood. All receptors derive from a human donor in good health. The donor label of this sample is uncertain.

CDR3 DNA: TGTGCCAGCAGTGAGGAGGGGGCTGTGTTCTTC. Protein: CASSEEGAVFF. This chain uses TRBV25-1 with TRBJ2-1; D is perhaps TRBD1 (7 bases). Germline V gene data show CDR1 as MGHDK and CDR2 as SYGVNS. V lost 3 bases to trimming and J lost 15 bases, with 12 bases between them. The CDR3 sequence is 11 residues long.

For the CDR3, the DNA is TGTGCCACCAGTGATTTGCAGGGATACGCAGCTTTCTTT. It translates to CATSDLQGYAAFF. The chain joins TRBV24-1 to TRBJ1-1; possibly TRBD1 for D (5 bases). This CDR3 has 13 residues. V shed 0 bases and J shed 10 bases, with 11 bases lying between them. CDR1 and CDR2 from the germline V gene are KGHDR and SFDVKD.

The chain combines TRBV19 with TRBJ2-3, with 7 bases aligning to TRBD1. The CDR3 contains 15 residues. The V gene end was trimmed by 3 bases and the J gene end by 0 bases; junction bases not matched to a gene: 3. Per germline, CDR1 LNHDA and CDR2 SQIVND (reference sequence). The CDR3 coding sequence is TGTGCCAGTAGTATGGGGACAGAGAGCACAGATACGCAGTATTTT. Its protein is CASSMGTESTDTQYF.

This sequence joins TRBV12-5 and TRBJ2-3; no clear D gene. The CDR3 consists of 14 residues. V was cut by 5 bases and J by 1 base, with 10 bases left in between. The germline V gene has CDR1 LGHNT and CDR2 FRNRAP. The chain's CDR3 is CASGPPTGTDTQYF. The CDR3 coding sequence is TGTGCTAGTGGTCCCCCTACGGGCACAGATACGCAGTATTTT.

V gene TRBV3-1 (or the pseudogene TRBV3-2) combines with J gene TRBJ2-1; the D is unclear. V was cut by 7 bases and J by 7 bases, with 14 bases left in between. Germline V lookup: CDR1 LGHDT, CDR2 YNNKEL (reference sequence). This CDR3 contains 13 residues. In DNA form, the CDR3 reads TGTGCCAGCAACCCCTCGGGTTTTAATGAGCAGTTCTTC. Protein product: CASNPSGFNEQFF.

This chain uses TRBV9 with TRBJ2-7; 7 bases fit TRBD2. The CDR3 has 14 amino acids. CDR1 and CDR2 from the germline V gene are SGDLS and YYNGEE. Trimming at V came to 1 base and at J to 4 bases, leaving 5 bases not matched to a gene. DNA of the CDR3: TGTGCCAGCAGCGTATCTGCGGGGGAATACGAGCAGTACTTC. Translating gives CASSVSAGEYEQYF.

The chain couples TRBV7-2 to TRBJ2-1; 9 nucleotides match TRBD2. CDR1 and CDR2 (germline): SGHTA, FQGNSA. The CDR3 spans 14 residues. Unmatched junction bases numbered 7, after V lost 3 bases and J lost 10 bases. CDR3 amino acids: CASSFGTSMTEQFF. In nucleotides, the CDR3 is TGTGCCAGCAGCTTCGGGACTAGCATGACCGAGCAGTTCTTC.

This clone was found once. The V and J genes are TRBV14 and TRBJ2-3; the match to TRBD2 covers 10 bases. Germline V gene lookup returns CDR1 SGHDN and CDR2 FVKESK. The CDR3 sequence is 19 residues long. V was clipped by 0 bases and J by 1 base; unmatched bases: 10. In DNA, the CDR3 is TGTGCCAGCAGCCAAGATCAGTGGACTAGCGGATTCCGCACAGATACGCAGTATTTT. Amino acid sequence: CASSQDQWTSGFRTDTQYF.

This clone was seen only once. This chain connects TRBV11-2 to TRBJ2-1; 13 positions agree with TRBD2. Germline CDR1 is SGHAT and CDR2 is FQNNGV. The V segment lost 4 bases and the J segment 7 bases; nucleotides outside the gene matches: 7. The CDR3 sequence is 16 residues long. The CDR3 region is CASSSGLAGSLNEQFF. CDR3 bases: TGTGCCAGCAGCTCGGGACTAGCGGGATCCTTGAATGAGCAGTTCTTC.

The rearrangement links TRBV5-1 to TRBJ2-7, with D unclear. The CDR3 consists of 14 residues. The V gene's germline CDR1 is SGHRS and CDR2 YFSETQ. V gave up 1 base and J gave up 0 bases, with 8 bases separating them. The CDR3 coding sequence is TGCGCCAGCAGCTTGTCACCAGACTCCTACGAGCAGTACTTC. Its translation is CASSLSPDSYEQYF.

This chain links TRBV9 with TRBJ1-4; no firm D call. Germline V gene lookup returns CDR1 SGDLS and CDR2 YYNGEE. CDR3 length: 13 amino acids. Trimming shortened V by 4 bases and J by 10 bases, and 14 bases separated the two germline ends. The CDR3 sequence: CASSFRRGGKLFF. The CDR3 DNA is TGTGCCAGCAGCTTCCGTCGGGGTGGAAAACTGTTTTTT.

V gene TRBV29-1 combines with J gene TRBJ2-3; 9 bases align to TRBD1. Germline CDR1 is SQVTM and CDR2 is ANQGSEA. This CDR3 has 16 amino acids. V was pared by 1 base and J by 0 bases, with 5 bases of the junction left unmatched. CDR3 loop: CSVEVYRGPSTDTQYF. CDR3 nucleotide sequence: TGCAGCGTTGAAGTCTACAGGGGGCCTAGCACAGATACGCAGTATTTT.

This clone was seen a handful of times. This rearrangement joins TRBV27 to TRBJ1-4, with D possibly TRBD1 on 6 matching bases. V was pared by 4 bases and J by 4 bases, with 16 bases between. Germline V gene data show CDR1 as MNHEY and CDR2 as SMNVEV (reference sequence). The CDR3 loop spans 16 amino acids. This chain's CDR3 is CASSSLTGLLNEKLFF. The CDR3 region has the DNA TGTGCCAGCAGTTCGCTCACAGGGCTGCTTAATGAAAAACTGTTTTTT.

V gene TRBV13 combines with J gene TRBJ1-3, with D hard to call. This CDR3 has 13 residues. Trimming pared 5 bases from V and 4 bases from J, leaving 9 bases between. Germline V gene lookup returns CDR1 PRHDT and CDR2 FYEKMQ (reference sequence). The CDR3 sequence: CASSLRTGNTIYF. In DNA, the CDR3 is TGTGCCAGCAGCCTTCGCACCGGAAACACCATATATTTT.

The V call is TRBV30, the J call TRBJ1-4; D ambiguous. From germline, CDR1 is GTSNPN and CDR2 SVGIG (reference sequence). Trimming shortened V by 4 bases and J by 10 bases, and 16 bases separated the two germline ends. The CDR3 has 13 amino acids. CDR3 DNA sequence: TGTGCCTGGACCGGGCCTCCAAGGAGAAAACTGTTTTTT. Its protein is CAWTGPPRRKLFF.

The chain couples TRBV18 to TRBJ2-3; no definite D call. Trimming removed 8 bases from V and 2 bases from J, with 14 bases in between. Germline values: CDR1 KGHSH, CDR2 LQKENI. The CDR3 has 14 residues. This CDR3 is CASTRSISTDTQYF. DNA for the CDR3: TGTGCCAGCACCCGCTCTATCTCCACAGATACGCAGTATTTT.

The chain is built from TRBV7-2 and TRBJ1-2; D gene unclear. CDR3 size: 13 residues. Germline-derived CDR1 and CDR2 are SGHTA and FQGNSA. V lost 1 base and J 8 bases, leaving 11 bases between the germline ends. DNA for the CDR3: TGTGCCAGCAGCTTAGGTCAGCTTGCGGGCTACACCTTC. As protein: CASSLGQLAGYTF.

This rearrangement joins TRBV24-1 to TRBJ1-1; D not certain. Germline CDR1 reads KGHDR; CDR2 reads SFDVKD. Trimming removed 3 bases from V and 0 bases from J, with 13 bases in between. The CDR3 is 16 residues long. CDR3 protein: CATSDRNRDLNTEAFF. CDR3 in DNA: TGTGCCACCAGTGATCGCAACCGGGATCTGAACACTGAAGCTTTCTTT.

V usage is TRBV3-1 (or the pseudogene TRBV3-2) and J usage is TRBJ2-3; TRBD1 aligns across 7 bases. Trimming at V came to 5 bases and at J to 5 bases, leaving 4 bases not matched to a gene. This CDR3 region has 13 residues. The germline gives CDR1 LGHDT, CDR2 YNNKEL (reference sequence). As DNA, the CDR3 is TGTGCCAGCAGCAATACAGGGGTAGATACGCAGTATTTT. Amino acids: CASSNTGVDTQYF.

The chain recombines TRBV11-2 with TRBJ1-2; D ambiguous. The CDR3 runs 16 residues. CDR1 is SGHAT, CDR2 FQNNGV, per germline. V was clipped by 3 bases and J by 4 bases, with 18 bases between them. Here the CDR3 reads CASSLGSREPIYGYTF. The CDR3 nucleotides are TGTGCCAGCAGCTTGGGTTCGCGGGAGCCCATCTATGGCTACACCTTC.

The chain is built from TRBV18 and TRBJ2-1, with D perhaps matching TRBD1 (5 bases). The germline V gene encodes CDR1 KGHSH and CDR2 LQKENI. The CDR3 covers 13 residues. Trimming left V 0 bases short and J 12 bases short, with 12 bases between. In nucleotides, the CDR3 is TGTGCCAGCTCACCACCCTCACAGGAAGGGCAGTTCTTC. Protein: CASSPPSQEGQFF. Looking up the rest from reference TRBV18 and TRBJ2-1 gives the full variable domain: NAGVMQNPRHLVRRRGQEARLRCSPMKGHSHVYWYRQLPEEGLKFMVYLQKENIIDESGMPKERFSAEFPKEGPSILRIQQVVRGDSAAYFCASSPPSQEGQFFGPGTRLTVL.